This record concerns one T cell receptor (beta chain) sequence. Its antigen remains unidentified. The data are from a study of T cell responses to AZD1222 COVID-19 vaccine. Broader study findings: Donor demographics were predominantly white British with a female majority; clonal diversity may be underestimated. Of the AZD1222 recipients, only 5 or 6 were seropositive at baseline. Spike was spanned by vaccine-associated CD4 TCRs, with dominance at 160-218 and 743-854.

Sequencing used immunoSEQ multiplex PCR; TCRdb keeps in-frame clones, though not all of them. The repertoire includes about 140,000 clones, about nine tenths of them detected once, and less than 1.5% sits in the top ten. Germline-derived CDR1 and CDR2 are SNHLY and FYNNEI. The germline V and J ends were trimmed by 7 bases and 8 bases, with 15 bases remaining between them. This CDR3 contains 13 residues. This receptor was identified in an adult who received the AZD1222 COVID-19 vaccine. The chain is built from TRBV2 and TRBJ2-4; unclear D gene. Material: peripheral blood, obtained 28 days after the second AZD1222 dose. The CDR3 loop is CASNPATVDIQYF. CDR3 DNA: TGTGCCAGCAACCCGGCGACGGTGGACATTCAGTACTTC.